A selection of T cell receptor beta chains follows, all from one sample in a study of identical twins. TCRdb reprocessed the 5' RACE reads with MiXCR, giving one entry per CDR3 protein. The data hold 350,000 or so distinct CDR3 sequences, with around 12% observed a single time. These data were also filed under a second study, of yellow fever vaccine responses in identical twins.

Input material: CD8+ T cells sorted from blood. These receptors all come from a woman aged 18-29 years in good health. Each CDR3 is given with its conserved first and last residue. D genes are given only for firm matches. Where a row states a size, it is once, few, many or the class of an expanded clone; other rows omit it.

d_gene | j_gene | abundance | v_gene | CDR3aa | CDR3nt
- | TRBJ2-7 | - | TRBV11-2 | CASSSGLAYEQYF | TGTGCCAGCAGCTCGGGACTGGCTTACGAGCAGTACTTC
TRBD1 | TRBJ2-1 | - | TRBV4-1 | CASSYRLPGQGTVNEQFF | TGCGCCAGCAGCTACCGCCTACCGGGACAGGGGACTGTGAATGAGCAGTTCTTC
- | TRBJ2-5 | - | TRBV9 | CASSVVTGQETQYF | TGTGCCAGCAGCGTAGTTACCGGGCAAGAGACCCAGTACTTC
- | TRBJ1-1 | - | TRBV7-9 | CASSHPLKNEAFF | TGTGCCAGCTCCCACCCCCTTAAAAATGAAGCTTTCTTT
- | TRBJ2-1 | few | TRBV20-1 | CSGDPLLVRGFNEQFF | TGCAGTGGGGATCCCCTACTTGTCCGGGGTTTCAATGAGCAGTTCTTC
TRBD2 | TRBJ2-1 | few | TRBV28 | CASSLPPRVAGSYNEQFF | TGTGCCAGCAGTCTCCCACCGCGAGTAGCGGGCTCCTACAATGAGCAGTTCTTC
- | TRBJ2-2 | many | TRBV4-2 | CASSQELANTGELFF | TGTGCCAGCAGCCAAGAATTAGCGAACACCGGGGAGCTGTTTTTT
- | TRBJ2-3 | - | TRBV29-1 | CSVGRAGRTDTQYF | TGCAGCGTTGGCCGGGCGGGCCGCACAGATACGCAGTATTTT
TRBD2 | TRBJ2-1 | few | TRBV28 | CASSLWSSGAIWFNEQFF | TGTGCCAGCAGTTTGTGGAGTAGCGGGGCTATTTGGTTCAATGAGCAGTTCTTC
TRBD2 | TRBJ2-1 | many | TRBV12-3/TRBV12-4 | CASSVLAGAVNEQFF | TGTGCCAGCAGTGTACTAGCGGGGGCGGTCAATGAGCAGTTCTTC
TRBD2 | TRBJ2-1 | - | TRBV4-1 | CASSQEGLAARRDEQFF | TGCGCCAGCAGCCAAGAAGGGCTAGCGGCTCGAAGGGATGAGCAGTTCTTC
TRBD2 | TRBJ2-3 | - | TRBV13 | CASSFHLAGGPSTDTQYF | TGTGCCAGCAGCTTCCATCTAGCGGGGGGGCCGAGCACAGATACGCAGTATTTT
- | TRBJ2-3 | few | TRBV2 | CASSEKGADTQYF | TGTGCCAGCAGTGAAAAGGGCGCAGATACGCAGTATTTT
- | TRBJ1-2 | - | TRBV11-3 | CASSSPANYGYTF | TGTGCCAGCAGCTCCCCAGCCAACTATGGCTACACCTTC
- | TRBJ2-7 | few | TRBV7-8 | CASSLRSGPLKYYEQYF | TGTGCCAGCAGCCTCCGATCAGGACCCCTAAAGTACTACGAGCAGTACTTC
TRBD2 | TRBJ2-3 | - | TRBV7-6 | CASSYSGGLDTQYF | TGTGCCAGCAGTTATAGCGGGGGCTTGGATACGCAGTATTTT
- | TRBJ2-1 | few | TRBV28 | CASNRMGGRNEQFF | TGTGCCAGCAACCGGATGGGGGGTCGGAATGAGCAGTTCTTC
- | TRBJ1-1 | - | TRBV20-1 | CSARVLGWSNTEAFF | TGCAGTGCTAGAGTTCTGGGGTGGTCGAACACTGAAGCTTTCTTT
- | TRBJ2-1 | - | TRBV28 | CASSSTLGGPSYNEQFF | TGTGCCAGCAGTTCAACCCTCGGGGGCCCCTCCTACAATGAGCAGTTCTTC
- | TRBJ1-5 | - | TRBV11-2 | CASSLDSFYQPQHF | TGTGCCAGCAGCCTCGACTCGTTTTATCAGCCCCAGCATTTT
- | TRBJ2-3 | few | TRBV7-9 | CASSRSGFGADTQYF | TGTGCCAGCAGTCGCAGCGGGTTTGGTGCAGATACGCAGTATTTT
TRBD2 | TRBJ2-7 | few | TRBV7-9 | CASSSGLAGRGEQYF | TGTGCCAGCAGCTCCGGACTAGCGGGACGGGGCGAGCAGTACTTC
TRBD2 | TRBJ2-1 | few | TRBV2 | CASSEAGGNEQFF | TGTGCCAGCAGTGAGGCGGGGGGGAATGAGCAGTTCTTC
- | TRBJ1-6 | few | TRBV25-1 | CASSGSAGWRNEGSPLHF | TGTGCCAGCAGTGGGTCTGCGGGGTGGCGGAACGAGGGATCACCCCTCCACTTT
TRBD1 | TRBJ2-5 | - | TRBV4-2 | CASSQGGGQGETQYF | TGTGCCAGCAGCCAAGGGGGAGGACAGGGGGAGACCCAGTACTTC
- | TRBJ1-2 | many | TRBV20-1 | CSARFSHIEGDGYTF | TGCAGTGCTAGATTTTCCCACATCGAGGGGGATGGCTACACCTTC
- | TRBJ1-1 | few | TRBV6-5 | CASSYSPGSNTEAFF | TGTGCCAGCAGTTACTCGCCGGGGTCGAACACTGAAGCTTTCTTT
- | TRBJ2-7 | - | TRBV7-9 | CASSRAGRNSYEQYF | TGTGCCAGCAGCCGTGCGGGGCGTAACTCCTACGAGCAGTACTTC
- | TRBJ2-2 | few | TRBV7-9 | CASSSTLGWLNGELFF | TGTGCCAGCAGCTCGACGTTGGGGTGGCTTAACGGGGAGCTGTTTTTT
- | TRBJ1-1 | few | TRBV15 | CATSKTGGEAFF | TGTGCCACCAGCAAGACGGGCGGTGAAGCTTTCTTT
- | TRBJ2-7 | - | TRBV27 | CASSDRILNEQYF | TGTGCCAGCAGTGACAGGATACTGAACGAGCAGTACTTC